This TCR beta chain was identified in a study of cytomegalovirus exposure and HLA in healthy donors. General study results and limits: Earlier analysis found most TCR beta V segments productive about 90% or about 30% of the time.

This clone was detected a few times. The antigen is unknown. Primers included in the PCR were 60 Vbeta and 13 Jbeta primers. Under the authors' procedure: There were about 80 million unique TCR beta chains by a later count, and some 10 million of them were shared. Sequencing was performed with immunoSEQ multiplex PCR; in TCRdb, only in-frame clones are kept and a portion is missing. The D gene and trimming were derived from the DNA, and the V and J assignments and clone size from that table. The sample gives some 84,000 clones, 55% to 65% of which show up once; 15% is in the top ten. Sampled while nominally healthy, donors likely had unrecorded immune exposures. Trimming removed 7 bases from V and 0 bases from J, with 3 bases in between. The CDR3 is 12 residues long. The V gene's germline CDR1 is WSHSY and CDR2 SAAADI.

The rearrangement joins TRBV10-2 to TRBJ1-4; unclear D gene. Sequencing was carried out using PBMCs. The source is a woman aged 40 to 50 in good health and CMV-seropositive. CDR3 DNA sequence: TGCGCCAGCACCGCAACTAATGAAAAACTGTTTTTT. This codes for CASTATNEKLFF.